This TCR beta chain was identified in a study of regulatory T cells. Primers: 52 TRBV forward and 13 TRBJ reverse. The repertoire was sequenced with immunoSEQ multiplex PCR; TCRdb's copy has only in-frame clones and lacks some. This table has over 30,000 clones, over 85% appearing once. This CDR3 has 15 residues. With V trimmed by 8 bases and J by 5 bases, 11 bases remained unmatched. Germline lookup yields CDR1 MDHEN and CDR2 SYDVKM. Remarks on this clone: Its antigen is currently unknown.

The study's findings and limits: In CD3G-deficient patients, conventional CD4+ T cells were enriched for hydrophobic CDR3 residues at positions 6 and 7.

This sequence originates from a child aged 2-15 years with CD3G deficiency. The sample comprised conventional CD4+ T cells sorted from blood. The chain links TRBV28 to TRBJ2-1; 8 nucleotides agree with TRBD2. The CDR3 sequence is CASSWGSGTNNEQFF. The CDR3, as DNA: TGTGCCAGCTCGTGGGGTAGCGGGACCAACAATGAGCAGTTCTTC.